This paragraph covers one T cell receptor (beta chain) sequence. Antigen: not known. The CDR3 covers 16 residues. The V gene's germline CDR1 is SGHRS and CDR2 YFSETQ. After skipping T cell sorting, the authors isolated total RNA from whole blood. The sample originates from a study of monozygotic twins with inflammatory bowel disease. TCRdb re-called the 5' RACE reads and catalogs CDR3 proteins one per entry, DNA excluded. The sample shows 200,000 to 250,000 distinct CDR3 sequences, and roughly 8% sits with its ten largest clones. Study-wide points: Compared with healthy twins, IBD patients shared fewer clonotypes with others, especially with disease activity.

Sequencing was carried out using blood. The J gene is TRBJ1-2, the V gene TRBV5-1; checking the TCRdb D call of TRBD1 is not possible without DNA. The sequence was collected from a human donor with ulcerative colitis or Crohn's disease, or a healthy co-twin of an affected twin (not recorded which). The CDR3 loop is CASSLDPGLSSYGYTF.